Each of the 26 T cell receptor beta chains below was sequenced from the same sample in a study of shared clonotypes between healthy human individuals (dated by TCRdb to about 2020). The library was made by the immunoSEQ multiplex PCR assay. Entries here come from immuneACCESS through TCRdb and include only in-frame sequences with V and J called. Some clones fail to appear in such tables; in the studies checked, an unresolved V gene covers under half of the shortfall, and the cause of the remainder is unknown. This sample comprises 630,000 or so clones, about 98% of them detected only once. Less than 0.35% of the sample rests with the top ten. For the CD8 naive samples, CD45RO-negative cells were positively selected for CCR7, yielding a CD45RA+CCR7+ population from which TemRA cells were excluded. The source material was naive CD8+ T cells sorted from blood. Taken with the paper, the label for cell subset or site translates to: CD45RA+CCR7+. Source of these receptors: a man aged 25 to 40 in good health.

The gene calls are TRBV7-6 and TRBJ2-1; D uncertain. Trimming stripped 5 bases from V and 8 bases from J, with 10 bases between. CDR1 is SGHVS, CDR2 FNYEAQ, per germline. The CDR3 runs 12 residues. The CDR3 coding sequence is TGTGCCAGCAGCAGCGACTCCGATGAGCAGTTCTTC. This encodes CASSSDSDEQFF.

The V and J genes are TRBV13 and TRBJ2-1; D unresolved. From germline, CDR1 is PRHDT and CDR2 FYEKMQ (reference sequence). Trimming took 1 base from V and 8 from J, leaving 9 bases between them. CDR3 length: 13 residues. CDR3 sequence (DNA): TGTGCCAGCAGCTTAGACACTAAGGATGAGCAGTTCTTC. Translated, it gives CASSLDTKDEQFF. Based on the CDR3 plus reference TRBV13 and TRBJ2-1, the full variable domain is AAGVIQSPRHLIKEKRETATLKCYPIPRHDTVYWYQQGPGQDPQFLISFYEKMQSDKGSIPDRFSAQQFSDYHSELNMSSLELGDSALYFCASSLDTKDEQFFGPGTRLTVL.

The rearrangement uses TRBV14 and TRBJ1-1, with D perhaps matching TRBD1 (5 bases). Germline assignment: CDR1 SGHDN and CDR2 FVKESK. This CDR3 has 15 residues. The V end lost 2 bases, the J end lost 1 base, and 11 bases lay between the germline ends. The CDR3 here is CASSQFRGQNTEAFF. The DNA of the CDR3 is TGTGCCAGCAGCCAATTTCGGGGCCAGAACACTGAAGCTTTCTTT.

The chain joins TRBV11-2 to TRBJ2-7; 10 bases fit TRBD2. The trim removed 2 bases at V and 4 bases at J, leaving 8 bases unmatched. The germline CDR1 and CDR2 sequences are SGHAT and FQNNGV. The CDR3 is 16 amino acids. CDR3 nucleotide sequence: TGTGCCAGCAGCTTATTCTCTAGCGGGAGTTCATACGAGCAGTACTTC. Translated, it gives CASSLFSSGSSYEQYF.

The gene calls are TRBV7-8 and TRBJ2-2, with 8 nucleotides matching TRBD2. The CDR3 consists of 18 residues. Germline CDR1 and CDR2: SGHVS and FQNEAQ. Trimming cost V 1 base and J 4 bases; bases outside gene matches: 11. CDR3 DNA: TGTGCCAGCAGCTTAGGACTAGCGAACGAGTGGAGCACCGGGGAGCTGTTTTTT. Its protein product is CASSLGLANEWSTGELFF.

Worth noting for this clone: Other DNA sequences in this sample translate to the same CDR3. V and J are TRBV7-9 and TRBJ2-7, with 13 bases lining up with TRBD2. In germline, CDR1 is SEHNR, CDR2 FQNEAQ (reference sequence). The CDR3 runs to 14 residues. Trimming at V came to 9 bases and at J to 4 bases, leaving 6 bases not matched to a gene. CDR3 residues: CASSRLAGGYEQYF. The CDR3 DNA reads as TGTGCCAGTAGCCGACTAGCGGGAGGATACGAGCAGTACTTC. Complete variable domain (other parts from reference TRBV7-9 and TRBJ2-7): DTGVSQNPRHKITKRGQNVTFRCDPISEHNRLYWYRQTLGQGPEFLTYFQNEAQLEKSRLLSDRFSAERPKGSFSTLEIQRTEQGDSAMYLCASSRLAGGYEQYFGPGTRLTVT.

This sequence joins TRBV7-2 and TRBJ1-2, with D uncertain. V lost 0 bases and J 4 bases, leaving 18 bases between the germline ends. The CDR3 is 17 amino acids. The V gene's germline CDR1 is SGHTA and CDR2 FQGNSA. For the CDR3, the DNA is TGTGCCAGCAGCTTAGCTTTACGGCAGACAATACGCTATGGCTACACCTTC. It is translated as CASSLALRQTIRYGYTF.

This sequence joins TRBV7-9 and TRBJ2-3; 9 bases are shared with TRBD1. The germline gives CDR1 SEHNR, CDR2 FQNEAQ (reference sequence). The CDR3 length is 14 residues. J lost 1 base, V lost 5 bases, and 1 base had no gene match. The CDR3 is CASSRTGGTDTQYF. CDR3 nucleotide sequence: TGTGCCAGCAGCCGGACAGGGGGCACAGATACGCAGTATTTT.

The V gene is TRBV7-9, the J gene TRBJ2-7; tentatively, D is TRBD1 (5 bases). The V and J ends lost 0 bases and 6 bases respectively, with 15 bases between them. The CDR3 consists of 15 residues. CDR1 SEHNR and CDR2 FQNEAQ come from the germline V gene (reference sequence). The CDR3, as DNA: TGTGCCAGCAGCTTAGCGCAAGGGAAAGGGGTCGAGCAGTACTTC. It yields the protein CASSLAQGKGVEQYF. Full variable domain (outside the CDR3, taken from reference TRBV7-9 and TRBJ2-7): DTGVSQNPRHKITKRGQNVTFRCDPISEHNRLYWYRQTLGQGPEFLTYFQNEAQLEKSRLLSDRFSAERPKGSFSTLEIQRTEQGDSAMYLCASSLAQGKGVEQYFGPGTRLTVT.

This chain joins TRBV15 and TRBJ2-7; 9 nucleotides line up with TRBD2. V shed 1 base, J shed 2 bases, and the junction held 3 bases outside the gene matches. Germline CDR1 reads LNHNV; CDR2 reads YYDKDF (reference sequence). This CDR3 has 15 amino acids. CDR3 DNA: TGTGCCACCAGCAGAGCGGCGGGAGGGACCTACGAGCAGTACTTC. It encodes CATSRAAGGTYEQYF.

Points on this clone: Other nucleotide sequences from this sample produce the same CDR3. The rearrangement links TRBV11-3 to TRBJ1-1; maybe TRBD1 (6 bases). The V gene's germline CDR1 is SGHNT and CDR2 YENEEA. The V and J ends lost 1 base and 5 bases respectively, with 8 bases between them. CDR3 length equals 13 residues. In DNA, the CDR3 is TGTGCCAGCAGCTTAGGAACAGGGACTGAAGCTTTCTTT. Amino acids: CASSLGTGTEAFF.

This chain links TRBV27 with TRBJ2-7, with 7 bases fitting TRBD1. This CDR3 region has 14 residues. V lost 10 bases and J lost 4; bases outside the gene matches: 13. The V gene's germline CDR1 is MNHEY and CDR2 SMNVEV (reference sequence). In DNA form, the CDR3 reads TGTGCCACCTCCGCAGGGGGACGGGTTTACGAGCAGTACTTC. It translates to CATSAGGRVYEQYF.

About this clone itself: Other nucleotide sequences from this sample produce the same CDR3. V usage is TRBV5-3 and J usage is TRBJ2-3; 8 positions match TRBD1. TRBV5-3 is an open reading frame, and its role is uncertain. After removal of 0 bases from V and 2 bases from J, the junction contained 2 bases not matched to a gene. CDR3 length: 15 residues. CDR3 protein: CARSLAGGVTDTQYF. DNA for the CDR3: TGTGCCAGAAGCTTGGCAGGGGGCGTCACAGATACGCAGTATTTT.

To note about this clone: Within the sample, other DNA sequences also encode this same CDR3. The rearrangement links TRBV13 to TRBJ1-4; 12 bases match TRBD1. The CDR3 has 15 residues. Germline V gives CDR1 PRHDT, CDR2 FYEKMQ (reference sequence). The V and J ends lost 0 bases and 8 bases, in that order; junction bases with no gene match: 1. The CDR3 nucleotides read TGTGCCAGCAGCTTAGGGGGGACAGGGGGCGAAAAACTGTTTTTT. Amino acid sequence: CASSLGGTGGEKLFF.

The chain uses TRBV5-6 and TRBJ2-7; 7 positions agree with TRBD2. The CDR3 consists of 14 residues. Germline CDR1 and CDR2: SGHDT and YYEEEE. The V gene end was trimmed by 4 bases and the J gene end by 3 bases; junction bases not matched to a gene: 7. CDR3 bases: TGTGCCAGCAGCCCCGGGGGGACTCTCTACGAGCAGTACTTC. As protein: CASSPGGTLYEQYF.

CDR3 sequence: CASRTSAYSNQPQHF. The CDR3 DNA sequence: TGCGCCAGCAGGACAAGTGCTTATAGCAATCAGCCCCAGCATTTT. The chain uses TRBV5-1 and TRBJ1-5; D is ambiguous. CDR1 SGHRS and CDR2 YFSETQ come from the germline V gene. The CDR3 has 15 residues. V lost 5 bases to trimming and J lost 0 bases, with 12 bases between them.

This clone was observed a handful of times. This chain joins TRBV29-1 and TRBJ1-2; D is undetermined. Per germline, CDR1 SQVTM and CDR2 ANQGSEA. Deletions cut 0 bases from V and 0 bases from J, with 11 bases between. The CDR3 runs to 15 residues. CDR3 nucleotide sequence: TGCAGCGTTGAAGATCTTCCAGGAACTAACTATGGCTACACCTTC. Translating it yields CSVEDLPGTNYGYTF. Supplemented by reference TRBV29-1 and TRBJ1-2, the full variable domain reads SAVISQKPSRDICQRGTSLTIQCQVDSQVTMMFWYRQQPGQSLTLIATANQGSEATYESGFVIDKFPISRPNLTFSTLTVSNMSPEDSSIYLCSVEDLPGTNYGYTFGSGTRLTVV.

This clone was counted once. This chain connects TRBV4-3 to TRBJ2-3; 9 positions match TRBD1. The CDR3 length is 15 residues. Germline lookup yields CDR1 LGHNA and CDR2 YSLEER. V gave up 4 bases and J gave up 3 bases; unmatched junction bases: 5. CDR3 region: CASSPRDRVTDTQYF. The CDR3 DNA sequence: TGCGCCAGCAGCCCCCGGGACAGGGTGACAGATACGCAGTATTTT.

The chain joins TRBV7-9 to TRBJ2-7; 11 nucleotides align to TRBD1. V shed 5 bases and J 5 bases; nucleotides not matched to a gene: 8. The CDR3 consists of 15 residues. Germline V gene lookup returns CDR1 SEHNR and CDR2 FQNEAQ (reference sequence). The CDR3 loop reads CASSGTDRGLDEQYF. CDR3 DNA: TGTGCCAGCAGCGGCACGGACAGGGGGCTCGACGAGCAGTACTTC.

The chain recombines TRBV7-8 with TRBJ2-1; the match to TRBD2 covers 8 bases. The CDR3 has 18 amino acids. Losses at the gene ends were 2 bases for V and 2 bases for J; bases not matched to a gene: 11. Per germline, CDR1 SGHVS and CDR2 FQNEAQ. The DNA of the CDR3 is TGTGCCAGCAGCTTACCAGGAACCACTAGCGGTACCTACAATGAGCAGTTCTTC. Its translation: CASSLPGTTSGTYNEQFF.

V is TRBV21-1 and J is TRBJ1-1. TRBV21-1 is shown as a pseudogene. The CDR3 has 15 residues. The CDR3 loop reads CASIIRTTSYTEAFF. As DNA, the CDR3 is TGTGCCAGCATCATTAGGACGACCAGCTACACTGAAGCTTTCTTT.

This clone was seen only once. The rearrangement links TRBV27 to TRBJ2-1, with 8 bases aligning to TRBD1. The CDR3 runs 12 residues. V shed 6 bases and J 5 bases; nucleotides not matched to a gene: 0. Germline CDR1 reads MNHEY; CDR2 reads SMNVEV (reference sequence). The CDR3, as DNA: TGTGCCAGCAGGGACAGGGACAATGAGCAGTTCTTC. This codes for CASRDRDNEQFF.

This clone has a single count. The chain recombines TRBV5-1 with TRBJ2-1; no firm D call. Trimming removed 4 bases from V and 0 bases from J, with 14 bases in between. The germline V gene has CDR1 SGHRS and CDR2 YFSETQ. The CDR3 runs to 16 residues. CDR3 in amino acids: CASSQDLDSSYNEQFF. The DNA for the CDR3 is TGCGCCAGCAGCCAGGACCTCGATAGCTCCTACAATGAGCAGTTCTTC.

The chain combines TRBV11-2 with TRBJ2-5; TRBD1 matches at 8 bases. The CDR3 extends over 17 amino acids. Trimming removed 7 bases from V and 4 bases from J; junction bases left unmatched: 17. Germline values: CDR1 SGHAT, CDR2 FQNNGV. The CDR3 nucleotides are TGTGCCAGCAATGGTGCTCGTTGGACAGGGAGGAGAGAGACCCAGTACTTC. Its translation is CASNGARWTGRRETQYF.

This chain uses TRBV29-1 with TRBJ2-1; unclear D gene. CDR1 SQVTM and CDR2 ANQGSEA come from the germline V gene. V was trimmed by 3 bases and J by 7 bases, leaving 16 bases between them. The length of the CDR3 is 14 residues. The CDR3 DNA follows: TGCAGCGTTGAGAGCGTAGGAGTGGAAAATGAGCAGTTCTTC. The encoded protein is CSVESVGVENEQFF.

The chain links TRBV2 to TRBJ2-7; 11 nucleotides match TRBD2. With V trimmed by 6 bases and J by 3 bases, 10 bases remained unmatched. The CDR3 loop spans 16 amino acids. Germline V gives CDR1 SNHLY, CDR2 FYNNEI. CDR3 loop: CASRGTSGLELYEQYF. DNA of the CDR3: TGTGCCAGCAGGGGGACTAGCGGCCTAGAGCTCTACGAGCAGTACTTC.